Below are 17 T cell receptor beta chains sequenced from a single sample in a study of blood T cells in healthy people across ages. Together with a sample-barcoded 5' primer, a J-beta primer mix was included in a second PCR lasting about 7 to 11 cycles. TCRdb itself ran the 5' RACE reads through MiXCR, one entry per CDR3 protein. The repertoire has roughly 1.6 million distinct CDR3 sequences, 30% to 35% of them found once; the top ten carry about 11%. The specimen was blood. These receptors were obtained from a woman in her 30s in good health.

Only a few counts were recorded for this clonotype. This rearrangement joins TRBV6-1 to TRBJ2-7; 7 bases are shared with TRBD1. The V segment lost 1 base and the J segment 4 bases; nucleotides outside the gene matches: 7. Per germline, CDR1 MNHNS and CDR2 SASEGT. The CDR3 contains 15 residues. The CDR3 region has the DNA TGTGCCAGCAGTGAAGATGGCAGGGGGTCTTACGAGCAGTACTTC. Translation gives CASSEDGRGSYEQYF.

Here the CDR3 reads CACAGIRGGNEQFF. In DNA form, the CDR3 reads TGTGCCTGCGCTGGTATTAGAGGCGGCAATGAGCAGTTCTTC. The chain combines TRBV25-1 with TRBJ2-1; D is unclear. The CDR3 has 14 residues. The ends were cut back, 11 bases at V and 6 bases at J, with 20 bases in the middle. From germline, CDR1 is MGHDK and CDR2 SYGVNS.

In its sample, this clonotype was seen a few times. This CDR3 is CASSYSTGKIAGPTDTQYF. The CDR3 bases are TGTGCCAGCAGTTACTCCACAGGGAAAATAGCGGGGCCCACAGATACGCAGTATTTT. This chain links TRBV6-2 or TRBV6-3 with TRBJ2-3; 8 nucleotides align to TRBD2. Trimming at V came to 0 bases and at J to 2 bases, leaving 13 bases not matched to a gene. The germline V gene has CDR1 MNHEY and CDR2 SVGEGT. This CDR3 is 19 amino acids long.

A few counts support this clonotype. The chain couples TRBV14 to TRBJ2-5, with D possibly being TRBD1 (5 bases). The germline V gene has CDR1 SGHDN and CDR2 FVKESK. This CDR3 is built from 14 residues. The V end was cut by 4 bases, the J end by 1 base, with 10 bases between. The CDR3 region is CASSLRQSQETQYF. CDR3 bases: TGTGCCAGCAGCCTAAGACAGTCCCAAGAGACCCAGTACTTC.

This clonotype was observed a few times. CDR3 sequence (DNA): TGCGCCAGCAGCTTGAGAGGGACAGGGAATGAAAAACTGTTTTTT. Protein: CASSLRGTGNEKLFF. The genes are TRBV5-1 and TRBJ1-4; 9 bases map to TRBD1. Trimming at V came to 1 base and at J to 5 bases, leaving 3 bases not matched to a gene. CDR3 size: 15 residues. Germline assignment: CDR1 SGHRS and CDR2 YFSETQ.

The chain combines TRBV20-1 with TRBJ2-1; tentative D call: TRBD2 (6 bases). The CDR3 contains 12 residues. With 6 bases removed from V and 7 bases from J, the gap between germline ends came to 13 bases. The germline gives CDR1 DFQATT, CDR2 SNEGSKA (reference sequence). CDR3 DNA sequence: TGCAGTGCGGTCGGTGGGAGGAATGAGCAGTTCTTC. Translated, it gives CSAVGGRNEQFF.

The chain recombines TRBV27 with TRBJ1-1; TRBD1 might be the D (5 bases). Germline loops: CDR1 MNHEY, CDR2 SMNVEV (reference sequence). With 1 base removed from V and 11 bases from J, the gap between germline ends came to 20 bases. There are 15 residues in the CDR3. The CDR3 DNA is TGTGCCAGCAGTTTATGGGGCAGTATAATCGAGAAGGCTTTCTTT. It codes for CASSLWGSIIEKAFF.

V and J are TRBV29-1 and TRBJ2-3; 9 nucleotides match TRBD1. Unmatched junction bases numbered 4, after V lost 3 bases and J lost 3 bases. This CDR3 comprises 14 residues. Looked up from germline, CDR1 is SQVTM and CDR2 is ANQGSEA. CDR3 sequence: CSVDMGQGTDTQYF. For the CDR3, the DNA is TGCAGCGTTGATATGGGACAGGGTACAGATACGCAGTATTTT.

The chain employs TRBV14 and TRBJ2-3; D is unclear. V lost 1 base and J lost 2, with 16 bases in between. There are 17 residues in the CDR3. Germline assignment: CDR1 SGHDN and CDR2 FVKESK. The CDR3 DNA sequence: TGTGCCAGCAGCCAAGCGGCGAGCCGCGCGGACACAGATACGCAGTATTTT. Amino acids: CASSQAASRADTDTQYF. The variable domain in full, completed from reference TRBV14 and TRBJ2-3, reads EAGVTQFPSHSVIEKGQTVTLRCDPISGHDNLYWYRRVMGKEIKFLLHFVKESKQDESGMPNNRFLAERTGGTYSTLKVQPAELEDSGVYFCASSQAASRADTDTQYFGPGTRLTVL.

This clonotype was seen more than once but under ten times. The V call is TRBV25-1, the J call TRBJ1-6; TRBD1 matches at 7 bases. After removal of 9 bases from V and 5 bases from J, the junction contained 13 bases not matched to a gene. In germline, CDR1 is MGHDK, CDR2 SYGVNS. The CDR3 loop spans 16 amino acids. The CDR3 protein is CASIWDRDEDNSPLHF. The DNA of the CDR3 is TGTGCCAGTATCTGGGACAGAGATGAGGATAATTCACCCCTCCACTTT. The whole variable domain, remainder taken from reference TRBV25-1 and TRBJ1-6, is EADIYQTPRYLVIGTGKKITLECSQTMGHDKMYWYQQDPGMELHLIHYSYGVNSTEKGDLSSESTVSRIRTEHFPLTLESARPSHTSQYLCASIWDRDEDNSPLHFGNGTRLTVT.

The chain joins TRBV5-1 to TRBJ1-4; the D is unclear. Per the germline V gene, CDR1 is SGHRS and CDR2 is YFSETQ. CDR3 length equals 15 residues. Trimming stripped 0 bases from V and 0 bases from J, with 6 bases between. Here the CDR3 reads CASSLDLATNEKLFF. The DNA for the CDR3 is TGCGCCAGCAGCTTGGATCTAGCAACTAATGAAAAACTGTTTTTT. The full variable domain, rest sourced from reference TRBV5-1 and TRBJ1-4, is KAGVTQTPRYLIKTRGQQVTLSCSPISGHRSVSWYQQTPGQGLQFLFEYFSETQRNKGNFPGRFSGRQFSNSRSEMNVSTLELGDSALYLCASSLDLATNEKLFFGSGTQLSVL.

This chain connects TRBV27 to TRBJ1-6, with D tentatively TRBD1 (5 bases). This CDR3 is 15 amino acids long. V gave up 0 bases and J gave up 6 bases, with 9 bases separating them. From germline, CDR1 is MNHEY and CDR2 SMNVEV (reference sequence). In DNA, the CDR3 is TGTGCCAGCAGTTTATCCGGGGGTTCTAATTCACCCCTCCACTTT. Protein: CASSLSGGSNSPLHF.

V usage is TRBV19 and J usage is TRBJ2-7; 9 bases line up with TRBD2. This CDR3 is 16 amino acids long. With V trimmed by 4 bases and J by 0 bases, 7 bases remained unmatched. Germline-derived CDR1 and CDR2 are LNHDA and SQIVND (reference sequence). The CDR3 loop reads CASSNWLAGSSYEQYF. In DNA, the CDR3 is TGTGCCAGTAGTAATTGGCTAGCGGGGAGCTCCTACGAGCAGTACTTC.

The V call is TRBV4-1, the J call TRBJ1-1; D ambiguous. The V and J ends lost 3 bases and 1 base respectively, with 9 bases between them. The CDR3 covers 14 residues. Germline CDR1 is MGHRA and CDR2 is YSYEKL. CDR3 residues: CASSHSWGNTEAFF. The DNA for the CDR3 is TGCGCCAGCAGCCATAGCTGGGGGAACACTGAAGCTTTCTTT.

This clonotype has more than one count but fewer than ten. A clone one base away is much larger, so this may be a read error. This rearrangement joins TRBV29-1 to TRBJ2-7, with TRBD2 matching over 7 bases. Germline values: CDR1 SQVTM, CDR2 ANQGSEA. The junction had 6 bases not matched to a gene; V was cut back by 4 bases and J by 3 bases. CDR3 length: 13 residues. The CDR3 DNA reads TGCAGCGTTGGTGGCGGGAGTCGCTACGAGCAGTACTTC. It specifies CSVGGGSRYEQYF.

The chain couples TRBV7-9 to TRBJ2-3; possibly TRBD1 for D (5 bases). This CDR3 has 15 residues. CDR1 is SEHNR and CDR2 is FQNEAQ in the germline V gene (reference sequence). V lost 2 bases and J 2 bases, leaving 11 bases between the germline ends. The CDR3 here is CASSLYQGYTDTQYF. The CDR3 DNA reads as TGTGCCAGCAGCTTATATCAGGGATACACAGATACGCAGTATTTT.

This clonotype has only a few counts. The gene calls are TRBV30 and TRBJ1-1; D remains unclear. Germline V gene lookup returns CDR1 GTSNPN and CDR2 SVGIG (reference sequence). This CDR3 comprises 14 residues. V lost 2 bases and J 2 bases, leaving 12 bases between the germline ends. CDR3 protein: CAWSPLTPNTEAFF. CDR3 sequence (DNA): TGTGCCTGGAGTCCTTTGACACCAAACACTGAAGCTTTCTTT.